The T cell receptor (beta chain) described here comes from a study of OX40 agonist ivuxolimab in advanced cancers. Across the whole study: Two patients with cutaneous melanoma and one with hepatocellular carcinoma, three in total, showed partial responses.

In the case of this clone: Its target is not known.

Assay used: immunoSEQ multiplex PCR; TCRdb lists only in-frame clones, some missing. Of 40,000 to 50,000 clones listed, 80% to 90% were seen once; the top ten hold roughly half. Trimming stripped 5 bases from V and 2 bases from J, with 13 bases between. Germline assignment: CDR1 SEHNR and CDR2 FQNEAQ (reference sequence). The CDR3 extends over 14 amino acids. Broader study findings: Expanded clones were, on average, more numerous in CD8+ T cells than in CD4+.

Sequenced material: CD4+ or CD8+ T cells sorted from blood, taken in a trial of the OX40 agonist ivuxolimab. The receptor comes from an adult with an advanced solid tumor such as melanoma, head and neck, liver or kidney cancer. This chain links TRBV7-9 with TRBJ2-7; no definite D call. The CDR3 coding sequence is TGTGCCAGCAGCCCCGGTGTAGGTCCCTACGAGCAGTACTTC. Amino acid sequence: CASSPGVGPYEQYF.